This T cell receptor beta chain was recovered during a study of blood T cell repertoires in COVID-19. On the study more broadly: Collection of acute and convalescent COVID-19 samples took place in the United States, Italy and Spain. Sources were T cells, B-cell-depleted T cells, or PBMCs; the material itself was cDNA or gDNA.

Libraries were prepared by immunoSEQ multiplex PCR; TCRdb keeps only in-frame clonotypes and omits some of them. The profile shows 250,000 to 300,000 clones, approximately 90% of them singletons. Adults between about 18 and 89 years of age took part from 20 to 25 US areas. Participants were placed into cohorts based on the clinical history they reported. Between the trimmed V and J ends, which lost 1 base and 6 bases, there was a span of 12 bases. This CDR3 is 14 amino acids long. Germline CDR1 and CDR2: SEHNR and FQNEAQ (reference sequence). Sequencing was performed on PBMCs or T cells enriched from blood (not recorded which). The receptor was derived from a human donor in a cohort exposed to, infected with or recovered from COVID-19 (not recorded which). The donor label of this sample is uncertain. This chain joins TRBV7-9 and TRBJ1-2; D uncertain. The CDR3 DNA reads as TGTGCCAGCAGCTTAGAGGCCTCGGGGAATGGCTACACCTTC. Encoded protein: CASSLEASGNGYTF.